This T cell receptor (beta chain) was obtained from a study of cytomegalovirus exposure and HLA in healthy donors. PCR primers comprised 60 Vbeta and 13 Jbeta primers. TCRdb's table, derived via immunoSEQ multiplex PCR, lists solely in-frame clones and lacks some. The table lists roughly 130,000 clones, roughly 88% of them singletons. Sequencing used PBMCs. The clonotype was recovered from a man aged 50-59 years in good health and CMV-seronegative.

DNA for the CDR3: TGTGCCAGCAGTTGGAGGGGGGGGTACAATGAGCAGTTCTTC. Translation gives CASSWRGGYNEQFF. This rearrangement joins TRBV6-5 to TRBJ2-1; the D gene is possibly TRBD2 (7 bases). The CDR3 consists of 14 residues. V lost 4 bases and J lost 4, with 11 bases in between. Germline assignment: CDR1 MNHEY and CDR2 SVGAGI.